This TCR beta chain derives from a study of T cells in Graves' hyperthyroidism and ophthalmopathy. It was RNA transcripts that yielded the amplified TCR beta CDR3 regions. RT-PCR in the first round (using the HTBI primer set) targeted the TCR CDR3. In TCRdb, the multiplex PCR reads were re-called with MiXCR into one record per CDR3 protein. The profile shows 270,000 or so distinct CDR3 sequences, 25% to 30% of them singletons. Germline-derived CDR1 and CDR2 are MDHEN and SYDVKM. V was cut by 3 bases and J by 5 bases, with 13 bases left in between. The CDR3 spans 14 residues. This clonotype was counted ten times or more.

This receptor was identified in a man in his forties or fifties with Graves' hyperthyroidism that later progressed to Graves' ophthalmopathy. V gene TRBV28 combines with J gene TRBJ2-5; tentatively, D is TRBD1 or TRBD2 (5 bases each). The sample was blood. CDR3 residues: CASSLDVWGETQYF. In nucleotides, the CDR3 is TGTGCCAGCAGTTTGGACGTCTGGGGGGAGACCCAGTACTTC.